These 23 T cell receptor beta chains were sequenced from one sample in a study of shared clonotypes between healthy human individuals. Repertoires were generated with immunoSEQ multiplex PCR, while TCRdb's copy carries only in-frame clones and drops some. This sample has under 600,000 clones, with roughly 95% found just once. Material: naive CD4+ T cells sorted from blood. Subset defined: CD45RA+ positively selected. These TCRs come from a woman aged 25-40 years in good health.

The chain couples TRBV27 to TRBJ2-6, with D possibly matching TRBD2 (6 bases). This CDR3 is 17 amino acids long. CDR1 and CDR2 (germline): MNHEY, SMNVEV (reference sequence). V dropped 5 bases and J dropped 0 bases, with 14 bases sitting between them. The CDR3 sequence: CASSSMEGSSGANVLTF. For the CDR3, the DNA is TGTGCCAGCAGTAGCATGGAGGGGAGCTCTGGGGCCAACGTCCTGACTTTC.

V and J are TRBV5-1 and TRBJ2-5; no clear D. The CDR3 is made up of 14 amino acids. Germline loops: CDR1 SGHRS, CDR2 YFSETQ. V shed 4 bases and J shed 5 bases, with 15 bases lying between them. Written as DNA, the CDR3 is TGCGCCAGCAGCCGAGGCGAATCCTTGGAGACCCAGTACTTC. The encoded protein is CASSRGESLETQYF.

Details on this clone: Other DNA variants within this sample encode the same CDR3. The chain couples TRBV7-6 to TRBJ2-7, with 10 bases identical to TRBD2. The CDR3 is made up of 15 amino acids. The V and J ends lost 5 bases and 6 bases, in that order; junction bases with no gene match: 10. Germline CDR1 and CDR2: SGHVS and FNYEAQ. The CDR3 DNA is TGTGCCAGCAGCCCAGTCGGGACTAGCGTGGCCGAGCAGTACTTC. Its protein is CASSPVGTSVAEQYF.

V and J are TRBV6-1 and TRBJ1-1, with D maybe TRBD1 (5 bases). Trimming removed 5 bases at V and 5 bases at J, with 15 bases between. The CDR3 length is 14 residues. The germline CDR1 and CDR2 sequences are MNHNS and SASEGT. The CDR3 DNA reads TGTGCCAGCAGTCCTACATTGACAGATACTGAAGCTTTCTTT. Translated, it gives CASSPTLTDTEAFF.

The CDR3: CASSRHRGSGSPLHF. The CDR3 nucleotides read TGTGCCAGCAGCCGTCACAGGGGATCAGGTTCACCCCTCCACTTT. This chain connects TRBV6-5 to TRBJ1-6; 7 nucleotides line up with TRBD1. Germline V gene sequence: CDR1 MNHEY, CDR2 SVGAGI. CDR3 length: 15 amino acids. The junction had 11 bases not matched to a gene; V was cut back by 6 bases and J by 9 bases.

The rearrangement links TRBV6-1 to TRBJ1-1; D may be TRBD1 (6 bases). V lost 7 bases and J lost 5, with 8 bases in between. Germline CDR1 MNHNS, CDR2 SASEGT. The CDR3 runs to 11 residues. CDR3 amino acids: CASTGETEAFF. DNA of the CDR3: TGTGCCAGCACAGGGGAGACTGAAGCTTTCTTT.

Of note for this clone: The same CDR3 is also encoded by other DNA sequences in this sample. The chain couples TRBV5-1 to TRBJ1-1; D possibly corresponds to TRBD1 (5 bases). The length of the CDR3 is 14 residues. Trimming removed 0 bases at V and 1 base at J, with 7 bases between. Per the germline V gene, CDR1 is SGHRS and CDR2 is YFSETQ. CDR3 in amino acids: CASSLAGSNTEAFF. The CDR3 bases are TGCGCCAGCAGCTTGGCAGGGTCGAACACTGAAGCTTTCTTT.

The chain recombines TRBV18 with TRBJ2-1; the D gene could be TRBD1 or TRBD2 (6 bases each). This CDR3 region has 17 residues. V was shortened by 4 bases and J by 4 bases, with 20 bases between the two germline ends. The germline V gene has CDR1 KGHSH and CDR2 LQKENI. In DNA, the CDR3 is TGTGCCAGCTCACGGGGGCGGGGCCAGACTCCGTACAATGAGCAGTTCTTC. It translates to CASSRGRGQTPYNEQFF.

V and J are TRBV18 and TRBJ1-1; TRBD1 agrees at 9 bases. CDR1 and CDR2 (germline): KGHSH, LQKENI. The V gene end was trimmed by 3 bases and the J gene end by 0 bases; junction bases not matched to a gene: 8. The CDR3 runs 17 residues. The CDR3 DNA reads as TGTGCCAGCTCACCCCCTTCGCGGACAGGGGTGAACACTGAAGCTTTCTTT. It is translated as CASSPPSRTGVNTEAFF.

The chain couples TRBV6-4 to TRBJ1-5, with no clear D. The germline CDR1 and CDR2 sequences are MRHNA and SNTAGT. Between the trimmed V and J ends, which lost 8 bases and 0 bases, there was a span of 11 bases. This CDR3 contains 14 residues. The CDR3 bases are TGTGCCAGCTCCCCAGAACCTAGCAATCAGCCCCAGCATTTT. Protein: CASSPEPSNQPQHF.

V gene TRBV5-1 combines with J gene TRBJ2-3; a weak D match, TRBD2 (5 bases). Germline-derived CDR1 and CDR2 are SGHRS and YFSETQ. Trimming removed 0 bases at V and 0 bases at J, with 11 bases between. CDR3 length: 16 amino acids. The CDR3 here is CASSLGLGGSTDTQYF. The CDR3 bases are TGCGCCAGCAGCTTGGGCCTTGGCGGGAGCACAGATACGCAGTATTTT.

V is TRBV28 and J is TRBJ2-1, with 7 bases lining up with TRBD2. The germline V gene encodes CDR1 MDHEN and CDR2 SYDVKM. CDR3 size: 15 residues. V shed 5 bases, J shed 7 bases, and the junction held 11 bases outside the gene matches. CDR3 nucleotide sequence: TGTGCCAGCAGTCGGCCTAGTGCGGGAGAGAATGAGCAGTTCTTC. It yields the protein CASSRPSAGENEQFF.

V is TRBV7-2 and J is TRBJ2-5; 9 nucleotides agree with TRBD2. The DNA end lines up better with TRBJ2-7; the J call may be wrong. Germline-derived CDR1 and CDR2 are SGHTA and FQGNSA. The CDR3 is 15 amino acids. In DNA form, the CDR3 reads TGTGCCAGCAGCTTAGCGCCTAGCGGGAACTACGAGCAGTACTTC. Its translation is CASSLAPSGNYEQYF.

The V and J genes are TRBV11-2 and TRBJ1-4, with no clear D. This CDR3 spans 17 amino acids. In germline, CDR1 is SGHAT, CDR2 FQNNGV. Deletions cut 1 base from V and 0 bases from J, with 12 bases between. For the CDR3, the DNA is TGTGCCAGCAGCTTAGGTCTTGGCACGGCAACTAATGAAAAACTGTTTTTT. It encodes CASSLGLGTATNEKLFF. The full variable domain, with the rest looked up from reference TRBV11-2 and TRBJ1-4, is EAGVAQSPRYKIIEKRQSVAFWCNPISGHATLYWYQQILGQGPKLLIQFQNNGVVDDSQLPKDRFSAERLKGVDSTLKIQPAKLEDSAVYLCASSLGLGTATNEKLFFGSGTQLSVL.

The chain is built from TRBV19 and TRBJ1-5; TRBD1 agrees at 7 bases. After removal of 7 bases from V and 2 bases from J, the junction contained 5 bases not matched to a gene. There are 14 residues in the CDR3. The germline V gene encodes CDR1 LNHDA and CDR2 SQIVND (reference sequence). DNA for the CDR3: TGTGCCAGTAAACGACAGGGACGCAATCAGCCCCAGCATTTT. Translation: CASKRQGRNQPQHF. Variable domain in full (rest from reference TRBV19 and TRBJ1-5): DGGITQSPKYLFRKEGQNVTLSCEQNLNHDAMYWYRQDPGQGLRLIYYSQIVNDFQKGDIAEGYSVSREKKESFPLTVTSAQKNPTAFYLCASKRQGRNQPQHFGDGTRLSIL.

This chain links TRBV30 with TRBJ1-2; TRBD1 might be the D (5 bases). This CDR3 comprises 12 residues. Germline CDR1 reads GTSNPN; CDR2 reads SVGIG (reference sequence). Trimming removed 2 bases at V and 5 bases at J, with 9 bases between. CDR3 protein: CAWSLQAYGYTF. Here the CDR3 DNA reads TGTGCCTGGAGTTTACAGGCATATGGCTACACCTTC.

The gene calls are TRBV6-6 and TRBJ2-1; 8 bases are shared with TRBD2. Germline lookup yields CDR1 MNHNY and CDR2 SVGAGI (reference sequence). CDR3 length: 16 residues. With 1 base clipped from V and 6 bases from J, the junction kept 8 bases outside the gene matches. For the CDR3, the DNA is TGTGCCAGCAGTTACTTAAGCGGGAGCGGGCTCAATGAGCAGTTCTTC. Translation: CASSYLSGSGLNEQFF.

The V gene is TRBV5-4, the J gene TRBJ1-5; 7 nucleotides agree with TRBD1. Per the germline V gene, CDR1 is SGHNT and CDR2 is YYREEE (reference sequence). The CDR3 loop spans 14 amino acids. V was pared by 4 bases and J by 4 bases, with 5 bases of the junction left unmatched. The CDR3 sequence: CASSLDRTNQPQHF. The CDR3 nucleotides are TGTGCCAGCAGCCTGGACAGGACGAATCAGCCCCAGCATTTT.

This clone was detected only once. CDR3 nucleotide sequence: TGTGCCAGCTCACTAGATGGCGGACAGTACTTCTTT. This codes for CASSLDGGQYFF. The J gene is TRBJ1-1, the V gene TRBV18; a possible D gene is TRBD1 (6 bases). Trimming took off 4 bases at V and 14 bases at J, with 17 bases between the two ends. This CDR3 has 12 residues. Germline values: CDR1 KGHSH, CDR2 LQKENI. Supplemented by reference TRBV18 and TRBJ1-1, the full variable domain reads NAGVMQNPRHLVRRRGQEARLRCSPMKGHSHVYWYRQLPEEGLKFMVYLQKENIIDESGMPKERFSAEFPKEGPSILRIQQVVRGDSAAYFCASSLDGGQYFFGQGTRLTVV.

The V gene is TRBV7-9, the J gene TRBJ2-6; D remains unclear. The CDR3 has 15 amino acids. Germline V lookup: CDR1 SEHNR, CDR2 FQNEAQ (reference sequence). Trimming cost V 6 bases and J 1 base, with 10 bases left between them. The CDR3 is CASSNWGSGANVLTF. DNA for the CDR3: TGTGCCAGCAGTAACTGGGGTTCTGGGGCCAACGTCCTGACTTTC. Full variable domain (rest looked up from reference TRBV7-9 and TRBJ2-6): DTGVSQNPRHKITKRGQNVTFRCDPISEHNRLYWYRQTLGQGPEFLTYFQNEAQLEKSRLLSDRFSAERPKGSFSTLEIQRTEQGDSAMYLCASSNWGSGANVLTFGAGSRLTVL.

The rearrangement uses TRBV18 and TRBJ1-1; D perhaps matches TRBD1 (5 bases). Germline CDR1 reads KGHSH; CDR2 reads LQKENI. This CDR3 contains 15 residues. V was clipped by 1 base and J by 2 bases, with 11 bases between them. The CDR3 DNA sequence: TGTGCCAGCTCACCACAGGGGATAACCAACACTGAAGCTTTCTTT. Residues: CASSPQGITNTEAFF.

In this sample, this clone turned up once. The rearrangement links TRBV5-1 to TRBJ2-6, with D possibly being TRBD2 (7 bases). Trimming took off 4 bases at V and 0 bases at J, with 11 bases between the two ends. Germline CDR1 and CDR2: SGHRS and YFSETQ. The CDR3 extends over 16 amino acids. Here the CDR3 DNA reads TGCGCCAGCAGCCAAAGGGGGGGCTCTGGGGCCAACGTCCTGACTTTC. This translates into CASSQRGGSGANVLTF. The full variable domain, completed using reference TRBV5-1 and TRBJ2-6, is KAGVTQTPRYLIKTRGQQVTLSCSPISGHRSVSWYQQTPGQGLQFLFEYFSETQRNKGNFPGRFSGRQFSNSRSEMNVSTLELGDSALYLCASSQRGGSGANVLTFGAGSRLTVL.

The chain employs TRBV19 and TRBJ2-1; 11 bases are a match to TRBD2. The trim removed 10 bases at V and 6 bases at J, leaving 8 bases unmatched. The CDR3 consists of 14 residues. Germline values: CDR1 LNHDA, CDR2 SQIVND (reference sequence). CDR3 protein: CATQLAGVANEQFF. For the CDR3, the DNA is TGTGCCACTCAACTAGCGGGAGTAGCCAATGAGCAGTTCTTC.